Listed below are T cell receptor beta chains from one sample, sequenced in a study of CD8+ T cells in alopecia areata. Generated by immunoSEQ multiplex PCR, the TCRdb table keeps only in-frame clones and is missing some. Of roughly 150,000 clones listed, 50% to 65% are singletons. Sequencing was carried out using CD4+ T cells sorted from blood. These receptors all stem from a human donor in good health. Both conserved end residues are part of each CDR3. Fields, in order: D gene, clone size, V gene, J gene, CDR3 protein, CDR3 DNA. A D gene is named only where the DNA matches it firmly. Clone size is shown for a subset of rows, as once, few, many or a class of expanded clone.

.,once,TRBV11-2,TRBJ2-6,CASSKAGSPSSGANVLTF,TGTGCCAGCAGCAAAGCTGGCAGTCCCAGCTCTGGGGCCAACGTCCTGACTTTC
.,.,TRBV5-6,TRBJ2-5,CASSSRVGETQYF,TGTGCCAGCAGCTCACGGGTGGGGGAGACCCAGTACTTC
TRBD1,.,TRBV6-6,TRBJ2-7,CASSYLGQQMAQYF,TGTGCCAGCAGTTACTTGGGACAGCAAATGGCGCAGTACTTC
.,.,TRBV6-5,TRBJ1-1,CASSYGLMGATEAFF,TGTGCCAGCAGTTATGGACTCATGGGGGCCACTGAAGCTTTCTTT
.,.,TRBV6-1,TRBJ1-5,CASSAGGLGNQPQHF,TGTGCCAGCAGTGCTGGGGGATTGGGCAATCAGCCCCAGCATTTT
.,.,TRBV6-1,TRBJ2-1,CASSESQGNNEQFF,TGTGCCAGCAGTGAAAGTCAGGGGAACAATGAGCAGTTCTTC
.,many,TRBV9,TRBJ2-2,CASSPRGENTGELFF,TGTGCCAGCAGCCCCCGGGGAGAGAACACCGGGGAGCTGTTTTTT
TRBD2,.,TRBV18,TRBJ2-5,CASSPRRISEGLAKETQYF,TGTGCCAGCTCACCCCGTCGGATTTCGGAGGGACTAGCAAAAGAGACCCAGTACTTC
TRBD2,.,TRBV7-9,TRBJ2-2,CASSGLAGVLNGELFF,TGTGCCAGCAGCGGCCTAGCGGGAGTTCTGAACGGGGAGCTGTTTTTT
.,few,TRBV29-1,TRBJ2-6,CSVRQSPGANVLTF,TGCAGCGTTCGTCAGTCCCCTGGGGCCAACGTCCTGACTTTC
.,.,TRBV29-1,TRBJ2-7,CSVIGQNYEQYF,TGCAGCGTTATCGGACAGAACTACGAGCAGTACTTC
TRBD2,.,TRBV30,TRBJ2-4,CARPRLAGGGAKNIQYF,TGTGCCCGTCCCCGACTAGCGGGAGGGGGGGCCAAAAACATTCAGTACTTC
.,.,TRBV6-1,TRBJ2-3,CASSEDGRAIDTQYF,TGTGCCAGCAGTGAAGATGGCAGGGCGATAGATACGCAGTATTTT
TRBD1,.,TRBV29-1,TRBJ1-1,CSVSDRFLTEAFF,TGCAGCGTGTCGGACAGGTTTCTGACTGAAGCTTTCTTT